This T cell receptor (beta chain) was obtained from a study of blood T cell repertoires in COVID-19. Using immunoSEQ multiplex PCR, the repertoire was profiled, and TCRdb retains in-frame clones only, with some absent. The data hold under 350,000 clones, with more than 85% observed a single time. Germline assignment: CDR1 MNHEY and CDR2 SVGAGI. This CDR3 has 13 amino acids. V shed 8 bases and J 6 bases; nucleotides not matched to a gene: 7. This sequence joins TRBV6-5 and TRBJ2-3; 8 positions match TRBD1. Sample: peripheral blood. The receptor was derived from a man in his forties with acute or convalescent COVID-19. The CDR3 sequence is CASEGTGSDTQYF. For the CDR3, the DNA is TGTGCCAGCGAGGGGACAGGCTCGGATACGCAGTATTTT.